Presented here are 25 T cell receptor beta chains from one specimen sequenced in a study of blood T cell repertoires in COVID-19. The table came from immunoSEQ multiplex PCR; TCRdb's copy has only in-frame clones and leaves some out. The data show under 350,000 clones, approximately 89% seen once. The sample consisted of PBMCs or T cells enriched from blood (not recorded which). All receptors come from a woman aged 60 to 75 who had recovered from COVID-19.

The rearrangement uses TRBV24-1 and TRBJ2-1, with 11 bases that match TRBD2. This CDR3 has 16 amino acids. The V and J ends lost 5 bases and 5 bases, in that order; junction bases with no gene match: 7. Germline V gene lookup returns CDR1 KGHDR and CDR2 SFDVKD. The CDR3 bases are TGTGCCACCAGTGTCAGTAGCGGGGGGGCCCACAATGAGCAGTTCTTC. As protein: CATSVSSGGAHNEQFF.

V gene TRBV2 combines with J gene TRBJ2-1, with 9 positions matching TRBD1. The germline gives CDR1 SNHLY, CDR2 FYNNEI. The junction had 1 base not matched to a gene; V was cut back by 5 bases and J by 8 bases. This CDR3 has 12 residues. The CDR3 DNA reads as TGTGCCAGCAGTCGGGACAGGGATGAGCAGTTCTTC. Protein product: CASSRDRDEQFF.

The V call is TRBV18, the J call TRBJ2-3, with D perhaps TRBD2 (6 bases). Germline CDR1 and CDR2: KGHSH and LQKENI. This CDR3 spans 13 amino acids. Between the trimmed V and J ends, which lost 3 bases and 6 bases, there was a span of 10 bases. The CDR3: CASSPGEADTQYF. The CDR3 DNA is TGTGCCAGCTCACCTGGGGAGGCGGATACGCAGTATTTT.

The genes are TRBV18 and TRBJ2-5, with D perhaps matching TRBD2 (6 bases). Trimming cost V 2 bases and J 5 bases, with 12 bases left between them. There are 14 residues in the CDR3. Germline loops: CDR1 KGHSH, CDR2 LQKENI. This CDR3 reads CASSPGGIAETQYF. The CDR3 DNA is TGTGCCAGCTCACCAGGGGGGATTGCGGAGACCCAGTACTTC.

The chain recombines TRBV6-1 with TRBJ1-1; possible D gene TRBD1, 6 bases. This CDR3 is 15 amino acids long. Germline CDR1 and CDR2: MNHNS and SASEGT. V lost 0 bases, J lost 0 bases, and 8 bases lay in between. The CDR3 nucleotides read TGTGCCAGCAGTGAAGCAGGACAGTTGAACACTGAAGCTTTCTTT. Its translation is CASSEAGQLNTEAFF.

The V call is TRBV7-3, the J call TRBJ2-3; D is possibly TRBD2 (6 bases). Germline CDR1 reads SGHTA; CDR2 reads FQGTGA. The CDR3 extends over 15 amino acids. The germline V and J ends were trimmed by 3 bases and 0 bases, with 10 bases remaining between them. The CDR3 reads CASSFTGTSTDTQYF. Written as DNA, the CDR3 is TGTGCCAGCAGCTTCACCGGGACTAGCACAGATACGCAGTATTTT.

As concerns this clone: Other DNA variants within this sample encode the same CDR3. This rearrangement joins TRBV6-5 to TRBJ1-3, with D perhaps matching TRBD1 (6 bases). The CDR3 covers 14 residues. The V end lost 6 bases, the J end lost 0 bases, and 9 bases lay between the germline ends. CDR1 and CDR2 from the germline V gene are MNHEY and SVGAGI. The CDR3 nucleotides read TGTGCCAGCAGAGACAGGAGCTCTGGAAACACCATATATTTT. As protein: CASRDRSSGNTIYF.

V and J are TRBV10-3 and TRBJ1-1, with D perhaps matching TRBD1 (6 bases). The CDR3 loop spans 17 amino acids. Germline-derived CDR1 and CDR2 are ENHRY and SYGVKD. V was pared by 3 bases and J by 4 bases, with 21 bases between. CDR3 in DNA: TGTGCCATCAGTGACTCACTGCTACAGGGAAAGGTCACTGAAGCTTTCTTT. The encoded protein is CAISDSLLQGKVTEAFF.

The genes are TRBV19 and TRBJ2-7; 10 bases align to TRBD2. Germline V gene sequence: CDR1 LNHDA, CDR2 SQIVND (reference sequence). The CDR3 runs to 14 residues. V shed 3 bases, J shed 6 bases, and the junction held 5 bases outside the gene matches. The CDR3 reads CASSILAGDVEQYF. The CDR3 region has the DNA TGTGCCAGTAGTATCCTAGCGGGAGACGTCGAGCAGTACTTC.

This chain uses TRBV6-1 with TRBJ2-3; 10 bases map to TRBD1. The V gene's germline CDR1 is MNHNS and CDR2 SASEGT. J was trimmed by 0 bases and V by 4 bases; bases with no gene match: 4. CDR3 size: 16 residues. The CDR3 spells CASSVTGGFSTDTQYF. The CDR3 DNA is TGTGCCAGCAGTGTGACAGGGGGCTTTAGCACAGATACGCAGTATTTT.

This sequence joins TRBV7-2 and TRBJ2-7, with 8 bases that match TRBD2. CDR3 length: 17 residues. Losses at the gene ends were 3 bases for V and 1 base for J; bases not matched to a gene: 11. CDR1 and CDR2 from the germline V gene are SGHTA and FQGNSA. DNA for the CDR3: TGTGCCAGCAGCTTTGAAATTTCCAGCGGGAGTTCCTACGAGCAGTACTTC. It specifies CASSFEISSGSSYEQYF.

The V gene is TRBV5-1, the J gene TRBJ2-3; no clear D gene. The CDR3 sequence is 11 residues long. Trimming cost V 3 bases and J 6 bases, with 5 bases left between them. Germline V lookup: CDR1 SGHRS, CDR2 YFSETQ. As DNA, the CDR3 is TGCGCCAGCAGCTCGTATGATACGCAGTATTTT. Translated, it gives CASSSYDTQYF.

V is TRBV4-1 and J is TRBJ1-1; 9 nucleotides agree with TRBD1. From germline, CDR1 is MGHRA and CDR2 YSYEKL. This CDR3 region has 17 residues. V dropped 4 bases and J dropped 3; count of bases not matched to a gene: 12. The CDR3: CASSPRTGAFVDTEAFF. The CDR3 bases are TGCGCCAGCAGCCCTAGGACAGGGGCGTTTGTTGACACTGAAGCTTTCTTT.

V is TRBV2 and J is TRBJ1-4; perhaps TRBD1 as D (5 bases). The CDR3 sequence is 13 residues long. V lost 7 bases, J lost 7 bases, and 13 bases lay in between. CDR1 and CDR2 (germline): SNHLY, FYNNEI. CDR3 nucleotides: TGTGCCAGCACAAGGGGAGGCGGTGAAAAACTGTTTTTT. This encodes CASTRGGGEKLFF.

The CDR3 coding sequence is TGTGCCAGTAGGGGGGGGCTTTGGGAAAAACTGTTTTTT. Protein sequence: CASRGGLWEKLFF. J is TRBJ1-4 and V is TRBV19; tentative D call: TRBD1 (6 bases). Germline V CDR1 and CDR2: LNHDA, SQIVND (reference sequence). CDR3 length: 13 amino acids. Trimming removed 6 bases from V and 8 bases from J, with 13 bases in between.

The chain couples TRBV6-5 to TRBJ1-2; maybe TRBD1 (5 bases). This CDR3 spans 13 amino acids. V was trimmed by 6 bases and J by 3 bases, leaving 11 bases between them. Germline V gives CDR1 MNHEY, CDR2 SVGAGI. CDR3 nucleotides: TGTGCCAGCAGACGCGGGGCGGACTATGGCTACACCTTC. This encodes CASRRGADYGYTF.

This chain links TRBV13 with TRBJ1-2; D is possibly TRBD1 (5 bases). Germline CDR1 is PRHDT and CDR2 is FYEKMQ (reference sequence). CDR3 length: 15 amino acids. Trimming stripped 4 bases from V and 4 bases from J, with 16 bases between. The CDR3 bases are TGTGCCAGCAGCTATTCGACAGACCTCCTCTATGGCTACACCTTC. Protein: CASSYSTDLLYGYTF.

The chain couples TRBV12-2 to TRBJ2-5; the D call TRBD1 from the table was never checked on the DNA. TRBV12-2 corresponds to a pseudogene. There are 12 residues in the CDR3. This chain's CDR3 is CASRQNQETQYF. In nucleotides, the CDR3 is TGTGCAAGTCGCCAGAATCAAGAGACCCAGTACTTC.

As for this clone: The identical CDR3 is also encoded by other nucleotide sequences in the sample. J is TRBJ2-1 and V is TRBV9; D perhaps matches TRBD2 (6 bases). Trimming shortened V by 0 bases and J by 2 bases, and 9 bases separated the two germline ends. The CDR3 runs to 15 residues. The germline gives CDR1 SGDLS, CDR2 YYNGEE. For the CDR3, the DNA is TGTGCCAGCAGCGTAGGGGGAGGAACCTACAATGAGCAGTTCTTC. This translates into CASSVGGGTYNEQFF.

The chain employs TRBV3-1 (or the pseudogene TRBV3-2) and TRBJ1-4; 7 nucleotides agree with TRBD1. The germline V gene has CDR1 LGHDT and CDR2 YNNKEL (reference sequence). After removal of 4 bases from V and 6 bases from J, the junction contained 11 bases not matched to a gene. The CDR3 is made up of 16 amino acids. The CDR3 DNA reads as TGTGCCAGCAGCCGAGAGACAGGGATTGGATATGAAAAACTGTTTTTT. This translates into CASSRETGIGYEKLFF.

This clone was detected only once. The CDR3: CASSFNGGQETQYF. CDR3 bases: TGTGCCAGCAGCTTCAACGGGGGGCAAGAGACCCAGTACTTC. The chain is built from TRBV11-2 and TRBJ2-5, with TRBD2 identical over 7 bases. This CDR3 comprises 14 residues. With V trimmed by 3 bases and J by 2 bases, 3 bases remained unmatched. The V gene's germline CDR1 is SGHAT and CDR2 FQNNGV. The complete variable domain, with remaining parts taken from reference TRBV11-2 and TRBJ2-5, reads EAGVAQSPRYKIIEKRQSVAFWCNPISGHATLYWYQQILGQGPKLLIQFQNNGVVDDSQLPKDRFSAERLKGVDSTLKIQPAKLEDSAVYLCASSFNGGQETQYFGPGTRLLVL.

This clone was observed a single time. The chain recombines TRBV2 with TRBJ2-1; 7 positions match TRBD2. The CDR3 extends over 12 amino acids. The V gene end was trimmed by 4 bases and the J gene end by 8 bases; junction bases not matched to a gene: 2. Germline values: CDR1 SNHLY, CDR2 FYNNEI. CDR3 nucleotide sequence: TGTGCCAGCAGTGGTGCGGGAGATGAGCAGTTCTTC. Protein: CASSGAGDEQFF.

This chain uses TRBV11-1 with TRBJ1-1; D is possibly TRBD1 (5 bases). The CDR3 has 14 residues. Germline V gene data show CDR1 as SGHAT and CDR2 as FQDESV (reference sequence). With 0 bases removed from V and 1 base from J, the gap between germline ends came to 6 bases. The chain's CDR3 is CASSLAGGNTEAFF. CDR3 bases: TGTGCCAGCAGCTTAGCGGGGGGGAACACTGAAGCTTTCTTT.

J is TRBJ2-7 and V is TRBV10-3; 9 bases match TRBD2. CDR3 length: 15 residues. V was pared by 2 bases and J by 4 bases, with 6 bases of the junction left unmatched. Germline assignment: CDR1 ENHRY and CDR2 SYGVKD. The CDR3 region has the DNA TGTGCCATCAGTGAGGGATTAGCGGGAGCTTACGAGCAGTACTTC. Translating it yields CAISEGLAGAYEQYF.

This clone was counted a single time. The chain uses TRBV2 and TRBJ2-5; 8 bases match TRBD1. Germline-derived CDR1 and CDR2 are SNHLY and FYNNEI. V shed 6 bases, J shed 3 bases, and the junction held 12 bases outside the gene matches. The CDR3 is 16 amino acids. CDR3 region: CASRPGQAFRKETQYF. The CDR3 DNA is TGTGCCAGCAGGCCGGGACAGGCCTTTCGGAAAGAGACCCAGTACTTC.